There are many counts of the clone carrying this TCR beta chain. TCRdb re-analysed the 5' RACE reads in MiXCR, keeping a single row per CDR3 protein. The sample comprises 24,000 or so distinct CDR3 sequences, under 15% of which are singletons, and around 30% rests with the top ten. The data originate from a study of CD8 T cells in ankylosing spondylitis. The CDR3 loop spans 14 amino acids. Trimming cost V 2 bases and J 5 bases, with 12 bases left between them. Germline assignment: CDR1 SGHTA and CDR2 FQGNSA. The source material was blood. The V and J genes are TRBV7-2 and TRBJ2-5; no reliable D call. This sequence originates from a male donor with ankylosing spondylitis or in good health (not recorded which). The CDR3, as DNA: TGTGCCAGCAGCTTAAGGAGAGTTGGGGAGACCCAGTACTTC. It yields the protein CASSLRRVGETQYF.